The present TCR beta chain was sequenced within a study of T cells in Graves' hyperthyroidism and ophthalmopathy. This clonotype was seen only a few times. The study excluded patients with uncontrolled infection, other autoimmune disease, pregnancy or lactation. Amplified regions were TCR beta CDR3 sequences from RNA transcripts. RT-PCR in the first round (using the HTBI primer set) targeted the TCR CDR3. TCRdb re-called the multiplex PCR reads with MiXCR, one entry per CDR3 protein. The profile shows hundreds of thousands of distinct CDR3 sequences, 12% to 15% of them singletons. Germline V gene lookup returns CDR1 KGHDR and CDR2 SFDVKD. The CDR3 loop spans 16 amino acids. V was shortened by 2 bases and J by 4 bases, with 14 bases between the two germline ends.

The chain employs TRBV24-1 and TRBJ2-4; maybe TRBD2 (6 bases). The sequenced sample was blood. This TCR was sampled from a middle-aged woman with Graves' hyperthyroidism. CDR3 DNA sequence: TGTGCCACCAGTGATTCGACGGGAGTTTCAAAAAACATTCAGTACTTC. This codes for CATSDSTGVSKNIQYF.